The present TCR beta chain was sequenced within a study of T cells in localized non-small cell lung cancer. General study points: Median around 54 top-100 tumor clones were shared with paired adjacent lung. Uninvolved adjacent lung had more T cell clonality than any other tissue, topping tumor.

CDR1 SGHRS and CDR2 YFSETQ come from the germline V gene. Germline trimming cut 3 bases from V and 8 bases from J; bases unmatched to any gene: 11. The CDR3 has 16 amino acids. About this clone itself: Antigen unknown.

The protocol was immunoSEQ multiplex PCR, while the TCRdb copy is restricted to in-frame clones and leaves out a portion. The table records roughly 33,000 clones, approximately 91% of them present only once. The TCR comes from a woman aged 35 to 70 with stage I lung adenocarcinoma. The chain combines TRBV5-1 with TRBJ1-4; TRBD1 aligns across 9 bases. Specimen: peripheral blood, collected before any cancer treatment. CDR3 sequence: CASSYLKGQGKEKLFF. CDR3 nucleotide sequence: TGCGCCAGCAGCTACCTAAAGGGACAGGGTAAAGAAAAACTGTTTTTT.